This T cell receptor beta chain is drawn from a study of OX40 agonist ivuxolimab in advanced cancers. Repertoires were generated with immunoSEQ multiplex PCR, while TCRdb's copy carries only in-frame clones and drops some. The table includes some 17,000 clones, about 90% detected once. The material was CD4+ or CD8+ T cells sorted from blood, obtained in a trial of the OX40 agonist ivuxolimab. The clonotype originates from an adult with an advanced solid tumor such as melanoma, head and neck, liver or kidney cancer.

The CDR3 coding sequence is TGTGCCAGTAGTATCACAGGGGTTCAGCCCCAGCATTTT. Its translation: CASSITGVQPQHF. The rearrangement joins TRBV19 to TRBJ1-5; 7 nucleotides align to TRBD1. This CDR3 spans 13 amino acids. Unmatched junction bases numbered 2, after V lost 3 bases and J lost 6 bases. Germline V gives CDR1 LNHDA, CDR2 SQIVND (reference sequence).